In this sample, the clone carrying this TCR beta chain turned up a few times. Its antigen is undetermined. These data are taken from a study of T cells in Graves' hyperthyroidism and ophthalmopathy. The wider study: The authors collected peripheral blood at initial diagnosis, before any treatment.

There were TCR beta CDR3 regions amplified from RNA transcripts. The study used the HTBI primer set for a first-round RT-PCR of the TCR CDR3. TCRdb reprocessed the multiplex PCR reads via MiXCR and lists one record per CDR3 protein. The sample includes hundreds of thousands of distinct CDR3 sequences, just under 20% of them seen just once. Together with thyroid ultrasound, orbital computed tomography, serum thyroxine and TRAb, clinical symptoms were used for diagnoses. Regarding the study as a whole: Ophthalmopathy cases were set apart from stable hyperthyroidism by a 13 V-J model.

Trimming shortened V by 1 base and J by 6 bases, and 24 bases separated the two germline ends. The CDR3 has 18 amino acids. Germline CDR1 is LNHDA and CDR2 is SQIVND (reference sequence). The material sequenced was blood. This TCR was sampled from a man aged 35 to 55 with Graves' ophthalmopathy. The genes are TRBV19 and TRBJ1-1, with D perhaps matching TRBD1 (5 bases). The CDR3 protein is CASSIGGQGLLAGAEAFF. The CDR3 nucleotides are TGTGCCAGTAGTATAGGTGGGCAGGGCCTTCTGGCGGGGGCTGAAGCTTTCTTT.